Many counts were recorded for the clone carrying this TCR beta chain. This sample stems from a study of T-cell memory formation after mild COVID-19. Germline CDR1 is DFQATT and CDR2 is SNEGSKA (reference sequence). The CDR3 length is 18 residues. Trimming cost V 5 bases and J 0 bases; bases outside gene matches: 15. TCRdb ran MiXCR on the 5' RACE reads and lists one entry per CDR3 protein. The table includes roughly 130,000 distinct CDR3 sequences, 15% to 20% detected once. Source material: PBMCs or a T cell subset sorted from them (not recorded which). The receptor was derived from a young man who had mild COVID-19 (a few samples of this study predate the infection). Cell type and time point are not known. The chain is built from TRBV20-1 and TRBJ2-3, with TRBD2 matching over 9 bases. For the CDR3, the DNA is TGCAGTGCTGGAAGGAATAGCGGGGGACCCCCTAGCACAGATACGCAGTATTTT. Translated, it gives CSAGRNSGGPPSTDTQYF.